One sample yielded the 20 T cell receptor beta chains listed below, sequenced in a study of blood T cell repertoires in COVID-19. Profiling relied on immunoSEQ multiplex PCR, and the TCRdb table lists in-frame clones only, not all of them. Here the sample spans more than 70,000 clones, approximately 90% being singletons. Sequences were obtained from peripheral blood. These receptor sequences come from a man aged 50 or older with acute or convalescent COVID-19.

The chain couples TRBV7-6 to TRBJ2-1, with D perhaps TRBD2 (6 bases). The germline V gene has CDR1 SGHVS and CDR2 FNYEAQ. V lost 0 bases, J lost 5 bases, and 11 bases lay in between. The length of the CDR3 is 15 residues. The CDR3 DNA sequence: TGTGCCAGCAGCTTAGCCTCCACGGGGGACAATGAGCAGTTCTTC. Amino acids: CASSLASTGDNEQFF. The whole variable domain, filled in from reference TRBV7-6 and TRBJ2-1, reads GAGVSQSPRYKVTKRGQDVALRCDPISGHVSLYWYRQALGQGPEFLTYFNYEAQQDKSGLPNDRFSAERPEGSISTLTIQRTEQRDSAMYRCASSLASTGDNEQFFGPGTRLTVL.

The chain recombines TRBV27 with TRBJ1-6; 8 bases map to TRBD1. Germline loops: CDR1 MNHEY, CDR2 SMNVEV (reference sequence). This CDR3 is built from 15 residues. V gave up 4 bases and J gave up 5 bases; unmatched junction bases: 4. The CDR3 reads CASSYGQGHNSPLHF. The CDR3 DNA reads TGTGCCAGCAGTTACGGACAGGGCCATAATTCACCCCTCCACTTT.

V is TRBV2 and J is TRBJ2-3; D remains ambiguous. The germline CDR1 and CDR2 sequences are SNHLY and FYNNEI. The CDR3 runs 14 residues. Trimming removed 10 bases from V and 1 base from J, with 15 bases in between. The CDR3 is CATLARRGTDTQYF. The DNA for the CDR3 is TGTGCCACCCTGGCCCGTCGGGGCACAGATACGCAGTATTTT.

The chain is built from TRBV2 and TRBJ2-7, with D perhaps matching TRBD2 (6 bases). Germline-derived CDR1 and CDR2 are SNHLY and FYNNEI. The CDR3 runs to 15 residues. V gave up 7 bases and J gave up 3 bases, with 19 bases separating them. CDR3 amino acids: CASKVAFGTYYEQYF. CDR3 in DNA: TGTGCCAGCAAGGTCGCCTTCGGGACTTACTACGAGCAGTACTTC.

V and J are TRBV18 and TRBJ1-1; unclear D gene. Germline V gene data show CDR1 as KGHSH and CDR2 as LQKENI. This CDR3 comprises 13 residues. Trimming shortened V by 4 bases and J by 2 bases, and 8 bases separated the two germline ends. CDR3 in amino acids: CASSLTDNTEAFF. CDR3 sequence (DNA): TGTGCCAGCTCACTAACAGATAACACTGAAGCTTTCTTT. The full variable domain, completed using reference TRBV18 and TRBJ1-1, is NAGVMQNPRHLVRRRGQEARLRCSPMKGHSHVYWYRQLPEEGLKFMVYLQKENIIDESGMPKERFSAEFPKEGPSILRIQQVVRGDSAAYFCASSLTDNTEAFFGQGTRLTVV.

J is TRBJ2-7 and V is TRBV4-1, with 15 nucleotides matching TRBD2. After removal of 4 bases from V and 2 bases from J, the junction contained 21 bases not matched to a gene. The germline V gene encodes CDR1 MGHRA and CDR2 YSYEKL. The CDR3 is made up of 22 amino acids. CDR3 sequence: CASSPDPKRTSGGAIIPYEQYF. Here the CDR3 DNA reads TGCGCCAGCAGCCCCGACCCGAAACGGACTAGCGGGGGGGCTATCATTCCCTACGAGCAGTACTTC.

The chain combines TRBV5-4 with TRBJ2-5; D not certain. The CDR3 is 12 residues long. The germline V gene has CDR1 SGHNT and CDR2 YYREEE (reference sequence). Between the trimmed V and J ends, which lost 5 bases and 5 bases, there was a span of 10 bases. The CDR3 reads CASSRRVETQYF. The CDR3 nucleotides read TGTGCCAGCAGTCGCCGAGTGGAGACCCAGTACTTC.

This clone was observed a single time. V usage is TRBV29-1 and J usage is TRBJ1-3; D not resolved. Trimming pared 7 bases from V and 2 bases from J, leaving 9 bases between. This CDR3 has 12 amino acids. Looked up from germline, CDR1 is SQVTM and CDR2 is ANQGSEA. This CDR3 reads CSASDPGNTIYF. The CDR3 bases are TGCAGCGCCTCAGATCCTGGAAACACCATATATTTT.

The V call is TRBV6-1, the J call TRBJ2-7; perhaps TRBD1 as D (5 bases). With 3 bases removed from V and 0 bases from J, the gap between germline ends came to 9 bases. The germline V gene encodes CDR1 MNHNS and CDR2 SASEGT. The CDR3 loop spans 14 amino acids. Here the CDR3 reads CASSDRASSYEQYF. CDR3 nucleotides: TGTGCCAGCAGTGACAGGGCGTCCTCCTACGAGCAGTACTTC.

This chain joins TRBV9 and TRBJ1-2; D remains ambiguous. V lost 0 bases to trimming and J lost 6 bases, with 18 bases between them. Germline V CDR1 and CDR2: SGDLS, YYNGEE. The length of the CDR3 is 16 residues. The CDR3 protein is CASSVENPPSGDGYTF. In DNA, the CDR3 is TGTGCCAGCAGCGTAGAGAACCCCCCCTCCGGAGATGGCTACACCTTC.

J is TRBJ2-2 and V is TRBV10-3; D might be TRBD1 (7 bases). V was clipped by 10 bases and J by 4 bases, with 13 bases between them. CDR3 length: 13 amino acids. The germline V gene has CDR1 ENHRY and CDR2 SYGVKD. CDR3 amino acids: CATRQGGTGELFF. In DNA, the CDR3 is TGTGCCACCCGACAGGGAGGCACCGGGGAGCTGTTTTTT.

This clone was counted between two and nine times. This sequence joins TRBV7-3 and TRBJ1-1, with D possibly matching TRBD1 (5 bases). Trimming took 4 bases from V and 6 from J, leaving 18 bases between them. Germline CDR1 SGHTA, CDR2 FQGTGA. CDR3 length equals 15 residues. The CDR3 nucleotides read TGTGCCAGCAGCTCAATGACAGCCGTCGGCTCTGAAGCTTTCTTT. Protein sequence: CASSSMTAVGSEAFF.

The rearrangement uses TRBV11-1 and TRBJ2-4, with D possibly TRBD1 on 6 matching bases. Germline V gene data show CDR1 as SGHAT and CDR2 as FQDESV (reference sequence). Trimming left V 2 bases short and J 7 bases short, with 12 bases between. CDR3 length: 14 residues. The CDR3 sequence: CASSLNQGLNIQYF. CDR3 bases: TGTGCCAGCAGCTTAAATCAGGGGTTGAACATTCAGTACTTC.

This clone was picked up one time. This chain connects TRBV10-3 to TRBJ1-6, with 9 bases aligning to TRBD1. The CDR3 loop spans 16 amino acids. Germline values: CDR1 ENHRY, CDR2 SYGVKD. The J segment lost 3 bases and the V segment lost 6 bases, leaving 6 bases of the junction unmatched. CDR3 sequence (DNA): TGTGCCATCAGCCCGGGACAGGGCAGCTATAATTCACCCCTCCACTTT. Encoded protein: CAISPGQGSYNSPLHF.

The chain couples TRBV10-3 to TRBJ2-1, with D possibly matching TRBD2 (6 bases). This CDR3 contains 16 residues. Trimming left V 2 bases short and J 5 bases short, with 16 bases between. Germline CDR1 is ENHRY and CDR2 is SYGVKD. In DNA, the CDR3 is TGTGCCATCAGTGAGGTTAAAGGTAGCGGCAACAATGAGCAGTTCTTC. Translation gives CAISEVKGSGNNEQFF.

This clone was seen only once. The chain recombines TRBV5-6 with TRBJ1-5, with D perhaps matching TRBD1 (6 bases). V was clipped by 3 bases and J by 4 bases, with 11 bases between them. Germline V lookup: CDR1 SGHDT, CDR2 YYEEEE. The CDR3 sequence is 14 residues long. The CDR3 DNA sequence: TGTGCCAGCAGCTCCGGGACACCGAATCAGCCCCAGCATTTT. This encodes CASSSGTPNQPQHF.

V usage is TRBV20-1 and J usage is TRBJ1-1; D is possibly TRBD1 (6 bases). The CDR3 spans 14 residues. CDR1 is DFQATT and CDR2 is SNEGSKA in the germline V gene (reference sequence). The V end lost 3 bases, the J end lost 4 bases, and 15 bases lay between the germline ends. This chain's CDR3 is CSASQDSVITEAFF. The CDR3 bases are TGCAGTGCTAGTCAGGACAGTGTCATCACTGAAGCTTTCTTT.

V and J are TRBV3-1 (or the pseudogene TRBV3-2) and TRBJ1-4; D not certain. Trimming shortened V by 2 bases and J by 8 bases, and 15 bases separated the two germline ends. Germline CDR1 and CDR2: LGHDT and YNNKEL (reference sequence). There are 15 residues in the CDR3. The CDR3 spells CASSQYSNGGEKLFF. In DNA form, the CDR3 reads TGTGCCAGCAGCCAATATTCTAATGGCGGGGAAAAACTGTTTTTT.

This chain's CDR3 is CASSWGTDNEQFF. DNA of the CDR3: TGTGCCAGTAGCTGGGGGACAGACAATGAGCAGTTCTTC. The chain joins TRBV19 to TRBJ2-1; 7 bases fit TRBD1. Germline V CDR1 and CDR2: LNHDA, SQIVND (reference sequence). V lost 6 bases, J lost 5 bases, and 4 bases stayed unmatched. This CDR3 is 13 amino acids long.

The chain uses TRBV19 and TRBJ2-1; 13 nucleotides align to TRBD2. CDR1 is LNHDA, CDR2 SQIVND, per germline (reference sequence). CDR3 length: 15 amino acids. J gave up 7 bases and V 5 bases, and 5 bases lay outside the gene matches. CDR3 amino acids: CASSPGTSGANEQFF. CDR3 sequence (DNA): TGTGCCAGTAGTCCGGGGACTAGCGGGGCTAATGAGCAGTTCTTC.